This T cell receptor beta chain was profiled in a study of T cells after yellow fever vaccination. Study findings and constraints: Booster samples showed a return of most primary-vaccination clones (under 98% CD4, 80% to 90% CD8).

The CDR3 sequence is 16 residues long. The ends lost 6 bases at V and 10 bases at J; junction bases unmatched: 14. Germline CDR1 is MNHEY and CDR2 is SVGEGT. With respect to this clonotype: The target antigen is unknown.

TCR cDNA, made by 5'RACE template switching, carried an added universal primer site and UMIs. TCRdb independently ran MiXCR on the 5' RACE reads; one entry per CDR3 protein. The sample includes a few hundred thousand distinct CDR3 sequences, about a fifth of them seen just once. Sequencing used PBMCs, obtained 15 days after the yellow fever booster vaccination. This sequence was found in a man aged 25 to 40 who received the YFV17D yellow fever vaccine. J is TRBJ2-1 and V is TRBV6-2 or TRBV6-3; 11 nucleotides match TRBD2. DNA of the CDR3: TGTGCCAGCAGCCCCCTGGGTAGCGGGAGGGCCCGCGAGCAGTTCTTC. It is translated as CASSPLGSGRAREQFF.